These 2 T cell receptor beta chains share one sample of origin, sequenced in a study of B cell selection in AIRE deficiency. Conventional CD4 T cells were sorted as CD4+CD127+ cells. TCRdb keeps only in-frame clones here, not all; method: immunoSEQ multiplex PCR. The data contain about 24,000 clones, around 96% of them seen just once; the ten biggest clones take up around 0.17%. The sample consisted of CD4+CD127+ conventional T cells sorted from PBMCs. Every receptor here comes from a human donor in good health.

The chain is built from TRBV5-1 and TRBJ2-7; TRBD2 is a possible D gene (5 bases). The CDR3 length is 14 residues. Germline CDR1 reads SGHRS; CDR2 reads YFSETQ. V lost 4 bases to trimming and J lost 1 base, with 12 bases between them. The CDR3 spells CASSTRPLSYEQYF. CDR3 nucleotides: TGCGCCAGCAGCACTAGACCGCTATCCTACGAGCAGTACTTC.

This chain links TRBV12-2 with TRBJ1-2. TRBV12-2 represents a pseudogene. The CDR3 consists of 17 residues. The CDR3 region is CASRLALRAVNNYGYTF. The CDR3 nucleotides read TGTGCAAGTCGCTTAGCGTTACGTGCGGTAAATAACTATGGCTACACCTTC.